The rows below give T cell receptor beta chains drawn from one sample of a study of cytomegalovirus exposure and HLA in healthy donors. Produced via immunoSEQ multiplex PCR; TCRdb's table is partial and in-frame only. The sample records roughly 120,000 clones, 70% to 85% being singletons. Sequencing was done on a sample of PBMCs. The receptors here all came from a woman aged 40-49 years in good health and CMV-seropositive. Each CDR3 is given with its conserved first and last residue. A D gene is named only where the DNA matches it firmly. The size field is filled for only some rows; it gives once, few, many or a size class.

d_call	clone_size	j_call	v_call	cdr3_nt	cdr3_aa
.	few	TRBJ2-5	TRBV19	TGTGCCAGTAGTCCTCTTAGCGGCGGGCCGGGGACCCAGTACTTC	CASSPLSGGPGTQYF
.	.	TRBJ2-1	TRBV11-2	TGTGCCAGCAGCTTAGAGGGGGGGGCGCCTGTCAATGAGCAGTTCTTC	CASSLEGGAPVNEQFF
TRBD2	few	TRBJ2-5	TRBV2	TGTGCCAGTCTTTGGGTGGGAGGGCCTTCAAAGACCCAGTACTTC	CASLWVGGPSKTQYF
.	.	TRBJ1-3	TRBV6-1	TGTGCCAGCAGTAGGGGACTGACATCACAGAACACCATATATTTT	CASSRGLTSQNTIYF
.	.	TRBJ1-5	TRBV15	TGTGCCACCAGCAGTTCTGGGAGAAGCAATCAGCCCCAGCATTTT	CATSSSGRSNQPQHF
TRBD2	.	TRBJ2-3	TRBV6-5	TGTGCCAGCAGTTTAGCGGGAGGGCCAGATACGCAGTATTTT	CASSLAGGPDTQYF
.	once	TRBJ2-7	TRBV5-4	TGTGCCAGCAGCTTGCGCGGGCTTAGCTCCTACGAGCAGTACTTC	CASSLRGLSSYEQYF
.	.	TRBJ2-5	TRBV15	TGTGCCACCAGCAGACCCTTGGGCCAGGAACAAGAGACCCAGTACTTC	CATSRPLGQEQETQYF
.	once	TRBJ1-6	TRBV21-1	TGTGCCAGCACCGGACAGGGGCTCAATAATTCACCCCTCCACTTT	CASTGQGLNNSPLHF
TRBD2	.	TRBJ2-5	TRBV4-1	TGCGCCAGCAGCCAAGATCGGGGGGAGGGAATAAAGACCCAGTACTTC	CASSQDRGEGIKTQYF
.	.	TRBJ1-3	TRBV5-5	TGTGCCAGCAGCTTGTCCCCGGACAGCGCTTGGAACACCATATATTTT	CASSLSPDSAWNTIYF
TRBD1	once	TRBJ1-1	TRBV11-3	TGTGCCAGCAGCACAACCCAGGGGGCGCGAGCTTTCTTT	CASSTTQGARAFF
TRBD1	.	TRBJ2-2	TRBV7-9	TGTGCCAGCAGCCCCGGACAGGGGGGGACCGGGGAGCTGTTTTTT	CASSPGQGGTGELFF
.	.	TRBJ2-1	TRBV5-1	TGCGCCAGCAGCTTGGGGCCCCTGCGGAGCCAACGTAATGAGCAGTTCTTC	CASSLGPLRSQRNEQFF
.	.	TRBJ1-5	TRBV2	TGTGCCAGCAGCGACAGCGTTGGAGGGCAGCCCCAGCATTTT	CASSDSVGGQPQHF
.	few	TRBJ2-3	TRBV11-2	TGTGCCAGCAGCCCCCCGGATACGCAGTATTTT	CASSPPDTQYF
TRBD1	.	TRBJ1-1	TRBV2	TGTGCCAGCCAGGGGGAACCTAACACTGAAGCTTTCTTT	CASQGEPNTEAFF
TRBD1	.	TRBJ2-3	TRBV4-1	TGCGCCAGCAGCAGGACAGGGTGGTTAGATTCAGATACGCAGTATTTT	CASSRTGWLDSDTQYF
TRBD1	.	TRBJ2-7	TRBV15	TGTGCCACCAGCAGAGGAGGACAGGGCGGGGAGCAGTACTTC	CATSRGGQGGEQYF
.	once	TRBJ2-7	TRBV19	TGTGCCACCCACCCCGGCGGAGGGATGGTCGAGCAGTACTTC	CATHPGGGMVEQYF
.	.	TRBJ2-7	TRBV5-1	TGCGCCAGCAGCCGCGACGGGGGGCCCCCCTACGAGCAGTACTTC	CASSRDGGPPYEQYF
.	.	TRBJ1-1	TRBV10-2	TGCGCCAGCAGTGAGGTGACAGGCTATATGAACACTGAAGCTTTCTTT	CASSEVTGYMNTEAFF
.	.	TRBJ2-3	TRBV14	TGTGCCATCAACTCTGACTCGATGCCTTGCACAGATACGCAGTATTTT	CAINSDSMPCTDTQYF
TRBD1	.	TRBJ2-3	TRBV7-9	TGTGCCAGCATCCAGACAGGGGCCAGCACAGATACGCAGTATTTT	CASIQTGASTDTQYF
TRBD1	.	TRBJ1-5	TRBV19	TGTGCCAGTGTAAGGGGGGACAGGGCCAGCAATCAGCCCCAGCATTTT	CASVRGDRASNQPQHF
.	.	TRBJ2-1	TRBV29-1	TGCAGCGTTGAAGATGAGGGAGGCAGCTACAATGAGCAGTTCTTC	CSVEDEGGSYNEQFF
TRBD1	.	TRBJ1-1	TRBV5-1	TGCGCCAGCAGCTCACAGGGGGCGGGCACTGAAGCTTTCTTT	CASSSQGAGTEAFF
TRBD2	.	TRBJ2-1	TRBV19	TGTGCCAGTAGTACACTAGCGGGAGTACATGAGCAGTTCTTC	CASSTLAGVHEQFF
.	.	TRBJ2-7	TRBV4-1	TGCGCCAGCAGCCAAGATCAAGGTTTTACAGCCGCCTACGAGCAGTACTTC	CASSQDQGFTAAYEQYF
.	.	TRBJ2-2	TRBV11-2	TGTGCCAGCAGCTTCCGTACTGACACCGGGGAGCTGTTTTTT	CASSFRTDTGELFF
TRBD2	.	TRBJ2-2	TRBV4-1	TGCGCCAGCAGCCCCCGCGTAGTGCTAGCGGGAGCCGGGGAGCTGTTTTTT	CASSPRVVLAGAGELFF
.	.	TRBJ2-1	TRBV28	TGTGCCAGCGAGAGTCGGTCATACTACAATGAGCAGTTCTTC	CASESRSYYNEQFF
.	.	TRBJ2-7	TRBV6-5	TGTGCCAGCAGTAGGGGAGGAAACTACGAGCAGTACTTC	CASSRGGNYEQYF
.	few	TRBJ2-2	TRBV25-1	TGTGCCACCTCGTCAGGCGCGAACACCGGGGAGCTGTTTTTT	CATSSGANTGELFF
.	.	TRBJ2-2	TRBV28	TGTGCCAGCAGTGATAATGGGGGGGCGAGCAACACCGGGGAGCTGTTTTTT	CASSDNGGASNTGELFF
TRBD1	.	TRBJ1-2	TRBV7-9	TGTGCCAGCATCCCACCGGGACAGGGTGTCTATGGCTACACCTTC	CASIPPGQGVYGYTF
TRBD1	.	TRBJ1-1	TRBV9	TGTGCCAGCAGCGTAGGCCCAGGGGGCGTCACTTTCTTT	CASSVGPGGVTFF
.	.	TRBJ2-5	TRBV30	TGTGCCTGGAGTGTAGTGAGACAAAGAGAGACCCAGTACTTC	CAWSVVRQRETQYF
TRBD2	few	TRBJ2-1	TRBV7-9	TGTGCCACCGGGACTAGCGGGAGGGAAGGGTACAATGAGCAGTTCTTC	CATGTSGREGYNEQFF
TRBD2	.	TRBJ2-1	TRBV30	TGTGCCTGGAGGATAGCGGGAGGGAGTGAGCAGTTCTTC	CAWRIAGGSEQFF